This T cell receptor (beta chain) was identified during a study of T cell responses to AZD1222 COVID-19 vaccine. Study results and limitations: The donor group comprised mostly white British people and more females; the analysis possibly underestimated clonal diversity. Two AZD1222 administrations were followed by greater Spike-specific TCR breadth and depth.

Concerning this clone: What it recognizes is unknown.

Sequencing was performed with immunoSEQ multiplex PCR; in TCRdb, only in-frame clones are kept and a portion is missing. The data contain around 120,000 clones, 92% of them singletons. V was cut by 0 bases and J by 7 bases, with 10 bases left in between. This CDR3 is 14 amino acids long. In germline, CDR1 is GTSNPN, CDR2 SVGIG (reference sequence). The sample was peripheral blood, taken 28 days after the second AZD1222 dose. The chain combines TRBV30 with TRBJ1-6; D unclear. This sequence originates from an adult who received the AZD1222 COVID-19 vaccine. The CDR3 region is CAWSVSGLNSPLHF. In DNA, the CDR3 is TGTGCCTGGAGTGTAAGTGGATTGAATTCACCCCTCCACTTT. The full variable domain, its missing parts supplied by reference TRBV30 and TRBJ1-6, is SQTIHQWPATLVQPVGSPLSLECTVEGTSNPNLYWYRQAAGRGLQLLFYSVGIGQISSEVPQNLSASRPQDRQFILSSKKLLLSDSGFYLCAWSVSGLNSPLHFGNGTRLTVT.